The T cell receptor (beta chain) under discussion was sequenced for a study of cytomegalovirus exposure and HLA in healthy donors. Study context: In terms of ancestry, the Caucasian-associated cluster contained around 79% of the 350 to 450 genotyped donors. Study-level results: Earlier analysis looked at TCR beta V segments, and most were productive about 87% or about 30% of the time. Rarity held for most TCR sequences, but there were some public TCRs that occurred in many donors.

Primers: 60 Vbeta forward and 13 Jbeta reverse. Assay used: immunoSEQ multiplex PCR; TCRdb lists only in-frame clones, some missing. The sample has approximately 94,000 clones; 76% are singletons. Concerning this clone: The antigen remains undetermined.

Nominal health characterized the donors when sampled, though unrecorded immune exposures were likely. Between the trimmed V and J ends, which lost 5 bases and 8 bases, there was a span of 10 bases. The CDR3 runs to 11 residues. Germline loops: CDR1 MDHEN, CDR2 SYDVKM. Sequencing input: PBMCs. The receptor's source is a man aged 30 to 45 in good health and CMV-seropositive. The rearrangement links TRBV28 to TRBJ2-7; D ambiguous. DNA for the CDR3: TGTGCCAGCAGTCCCCTGCGTCAGCAGTACTTC. It yields the protein CASSPLRQQYF.